This is a list of T cell receptor beta chains from one sample in a study of blood T cells in healthy people across ages. Each CDR3 protein gets one entry after TCRdb re-called the 5' RACE reads with MiXCR. Of roughly 700,000 distinct CDR3 sequences listed, about half were seen once; the top ten hold 25% to 35%. Sequencing was carried out using blood. The source of these receptors is a woman aged 60-70 years in good health. Both conserved end residues are part of each CDR3. The D gene is left open where the match is weak. Clone size is not always given. Where it is, it says once, few, many or a class for expanded clones.

CDR3 protein | CDR3 DNA | clone size | J gene | V gene | D gene
CASSPGGLEQYF | TGTGCCAGCAGCCCGGGGGGGCTCGAGCAGTACTTC | NA | TRBJ2-7 | TRBV7-2 | TRBD2
CASTGLDYNEQFF | TGTGCCAGCACCGGACTTGACTACAATGAGCAGTTCTTC | NA | TRBJ2-1 | TRBV5-6 | NA
CASSPEEGPHQPQHF | TGTGCCAGCAGCCCCGAGGAGGGGCCTCATCAGCCCCAGCATTTT | few | TRBJ1-5 | TRBV7-2 | NA
CASSYRGGSTYEQYF | TGTGCCAGCAGCTACCGAGGGGGATCAACCTACGAGCAGTACTTC | NA | TRBJ2-7 | TRBV7-2 | NA
CASSKVSGRSTDTQYF | TGTGCCAGCAGCAAAGTAAGCGGGAGAAGCACAGATACGCAGTATTTT | NA | TRBJ2-3 | TRBV21-1 | NA
CAIRGPAGNQETQYF | TGTGCCATCAGGGGACCAGCGGGCAACCAAGAGACCCAGTACTTC | NA | TRBJ2-5 | TRBV10-3 | NA
CASSQGHGSNVLTF | TGCGCCAGCAGCCAAGGTCACGGTTCCAACGTCCTGACTTTC | NA | TRBJ2-6 | TRBV4-3 | NA
CSAVVRTGGNEQFF | TGCAGTGCTGTCGTCCGGACGGGGGGAAATGAGCAGTTCTTC | few | TRBJ2-1 | TRBV20-1 | TRBD2
CASCDRDRGYEQYF | TGTGCCAGCTGCGACCGGGACAGGGGTTACGAGCAGTACTTC | NA | TRBJ2-7 | TRBV2 | TRBD1
CASTSGQGTYEQYF | TGTGCCAGCACCTCGGGACAGGGGACCTACGAGCAGTACTTC | few | TRBJ2-7 | TRBV4-2 | TRBD1
CSVEAGREQYF | TGCAGCGTTGAAGCAGGGCGGGAGCAGTACTTC | few | TRBJ2-7 | TRBV29-1 | NA
CASSRGESGQFF | TGTGCCAGCAGCCGTGGCGAATCTGGGCAGTTCTTC | NA | TRBJ2-1 | TRBV7-2 | NA
CASSKGLAADTQYF | TGCGCCAGCAGTAAAGGGCTAGCGGCCGATACGCAGTATTTT | NA | TRBJ2-3 | TRBV5-1 | TRBD2
CASSLKTSGRGHTQYF | TGTGCCAGCAGCCTTAAGACTAGCGGGAGGGGTCATACGCAGTATTTT | NA | TRBJ2-3 | TRBV11-2 | TRBD2
CASGRGQGTDTQYF | TGTGCCAGCGGCAGGGGACAGGGGACGGATACGCAGTATTTT | NA | TRBJ2-3 | TRBV6-1 | TRBD1
CASSPGTRQPQHF | TGTGCCAGTAGTCCCGGGACACGACAGCCCCAGCATTTT | NA | TRBJ1-5 | TRBV19 | NA
CASSQPPLAGGPVRGNIQYF | TGTGCCAGCAGCCAACCTCCGTTAGCGGGAGGGCCAGTCCGGGGGAACATTCAGTACTTC | once | TRBJ2-4 | TRBV4-2 | TRBD2